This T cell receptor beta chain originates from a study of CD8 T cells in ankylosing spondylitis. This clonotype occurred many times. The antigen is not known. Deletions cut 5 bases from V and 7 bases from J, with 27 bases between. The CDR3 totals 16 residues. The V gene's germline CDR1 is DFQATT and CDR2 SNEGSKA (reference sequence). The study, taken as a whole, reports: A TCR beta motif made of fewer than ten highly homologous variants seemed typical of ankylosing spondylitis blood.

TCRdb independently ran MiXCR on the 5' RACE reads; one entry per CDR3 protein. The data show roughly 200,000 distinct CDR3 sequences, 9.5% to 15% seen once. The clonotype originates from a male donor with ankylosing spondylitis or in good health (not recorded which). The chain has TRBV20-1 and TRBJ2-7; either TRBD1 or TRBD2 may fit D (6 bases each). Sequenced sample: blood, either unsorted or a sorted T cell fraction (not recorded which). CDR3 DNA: TGCAGTGCTTTCAACATCCTGGGGGACCCGGGGGCGGAGCAGTACTTC. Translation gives CSAFNILGDPGAEQYF.